This T cell receptor (beta chain) was recovered during a study of blood T cell repertoires in COVID-19. The CDR3 extends over 14 amino acids. The V gene's germline CDR1 is SEHNR and CDR2 FQNEAQ (reference sequence). The V gene lost 5 bases and the J gene lost 6 bases, with 11 bases spanning the gap. Using immunoSEQ multiplex PCR, the repertoire was profiled, and TCRdb retains in-frame clones only, with some absent. Among some 190,000 clones listed, 88% were seen once. Sequencing was carried out using peripheral blood. The source is a human donor in a cohort sampled during active COVID-19. V usage is TRBV7-9 and J usage is TRBJ1-6; no clear D gene. The CDR3 is CASSPTVGNSPLHF. The DNA of the CDR3 is TGTGCCAGCAGCCCAACAGTTGGTAATTCACCCCTCCACTTT. Complete variable domain (other parts from reference TRBV7-9 and TRBJ1-6): DTGVSQNPRHKITKRGQNVTFRCDPISEHNRLYWYRQTLGQGPEFLTYFQNEAQLEKSRLLSDRFSAERPKGSFSTLEIQRTEQGDSAMYLCASSPTVGNSPLHFGNGTRLTVT.